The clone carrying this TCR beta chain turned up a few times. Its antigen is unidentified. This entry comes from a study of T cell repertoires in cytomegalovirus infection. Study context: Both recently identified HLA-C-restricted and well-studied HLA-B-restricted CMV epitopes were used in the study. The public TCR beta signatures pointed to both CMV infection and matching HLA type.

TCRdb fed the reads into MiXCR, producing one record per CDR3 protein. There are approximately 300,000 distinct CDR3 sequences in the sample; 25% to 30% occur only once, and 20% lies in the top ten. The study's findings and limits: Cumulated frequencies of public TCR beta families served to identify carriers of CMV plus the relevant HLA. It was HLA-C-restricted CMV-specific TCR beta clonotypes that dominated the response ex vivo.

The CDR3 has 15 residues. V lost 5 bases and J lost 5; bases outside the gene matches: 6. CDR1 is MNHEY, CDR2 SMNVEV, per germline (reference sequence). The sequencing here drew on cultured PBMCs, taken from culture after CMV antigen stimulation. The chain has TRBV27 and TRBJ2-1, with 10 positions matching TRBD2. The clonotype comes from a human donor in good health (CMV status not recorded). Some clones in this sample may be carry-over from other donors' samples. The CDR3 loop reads CASSAIAGGNNEQFF. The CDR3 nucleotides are TGTGCCAGCAGTGCCATAGCGGGAGGCAACAATGAGCAGTTCTTC.